These 2 T cell receptor beta chains were sequenced from one sample in a study of T cells in Graves' hyperthyroidism and ophthalmopathy. What was amplified from RNA transcripts were TCR beta CDR3 regions. First-round RT-PCR with HTBI primers amplified the TCR CDR3 region. Using its own MiXCR run on the multiplex PCR reads, TCRdb lists one record per CDR3 protein. The sample lists around 300,000 distinct CDR3 sequences; around 14% were seen once. Sequenced: blood. These TCRs come from a woman aged 25 to 39 with Graves' hyperthyroidism.

This clonotype appeared many times. The chain joins TRBV28 to TRBJ2-1, with a weak D call TRBD2 (5 bases). The CDR3 is 11 amino acids. V dropped 4 bases and J dropped 10 bases, with 8 bases sitting between them. Germline CDR1 and CDR2: MDHEN and SYDVKM. The CDR3 DNA reads TGTGCCAGCAGTTCGTGGAGGGAGCAGTTCTTC. Protein: CASSSWREQFF.

This rearrangement joins TRBV10-3 to TRBJ1-4; no definite D call. Trimming cost V 6 bases and J 4 bases, with 12 bases left between them. Germline CDR1 is ENHRY and CDR2 is SYGVKD. This CDR3 is 14 amino acids long. The CDR3 region has the DNA TGTGCCATCAGGAGAGGTCCAGATAATGAAAAACTGTTTTTT. As protein: CAIRRGPDNEKLFF.